Detailed here is one TCR beta chain. These data belong to a study of shared clonotypes between healthy human individuals. The V gene's germline CDR1 is KGHSH and CDR2 LQKENI. V dropped 2 bases and J dropped 6 bases, with 11 bases sitting between them. The CDR3 is made up of 14 amino acids. Assay: immunoSEQ multiplex PCR; the TCRdb copy retains only in-frame clones and omits some. The table includes more than 1.2 million clones, less than 99% detected once. Sequencing used naive CD4+ T cells sorted from blood. Subset: CD45RA+ positively selected. This sequence was found in a man between 25 and 39 years old in good health. The chain uses TRBV18 and TRBJ2-1; D might be TRBD2 (5 bases). The DNA of the CDR3 is TGTGCCAGCTCACCAAGCGGCCAAAGCAATGAGCAGTTCTTC. The encoded protein is CASSPSGQSNEQFF.